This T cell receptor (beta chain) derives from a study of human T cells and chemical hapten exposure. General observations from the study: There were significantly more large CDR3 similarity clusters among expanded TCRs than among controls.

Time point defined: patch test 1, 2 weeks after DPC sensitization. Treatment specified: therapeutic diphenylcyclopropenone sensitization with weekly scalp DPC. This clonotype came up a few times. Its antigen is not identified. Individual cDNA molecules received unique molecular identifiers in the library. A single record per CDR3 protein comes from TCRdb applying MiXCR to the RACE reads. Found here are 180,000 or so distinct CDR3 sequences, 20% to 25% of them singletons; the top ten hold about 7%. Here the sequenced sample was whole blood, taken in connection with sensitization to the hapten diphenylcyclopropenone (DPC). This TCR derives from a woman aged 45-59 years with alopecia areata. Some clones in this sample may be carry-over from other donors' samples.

The CDR3: CASSLTRGGSYGYTF. The CDR3 DNA is TGTGCCAGCAGCTTAACCAGGGGGGGGTCTTATGGCTACACCTTC. The V call is TRBV7-2, the J call TRBJ1-2, with 7 bases identical to TRBD1. Germline V lookup: CDR1 SGHTA, CDR2 FQGNSA. CDR3 length: 15 amino acids. Unmatched junction bases numbered 8, after V lost 2 bases and J lost 5 bases. Full variable domain (remainder filled in from reference TRBV7-2 and TRBJ1-2): GAGVSQSPSNKVTEKGKDVELRCDPISGHTALYWYRQSLGQGLEFLIYFQGNSAPDKSGLPSDRFSAERTGGSVSTLTIQRTQQEDSAVYLCASSLTRGGSYGYTFGSGTRLTVV.